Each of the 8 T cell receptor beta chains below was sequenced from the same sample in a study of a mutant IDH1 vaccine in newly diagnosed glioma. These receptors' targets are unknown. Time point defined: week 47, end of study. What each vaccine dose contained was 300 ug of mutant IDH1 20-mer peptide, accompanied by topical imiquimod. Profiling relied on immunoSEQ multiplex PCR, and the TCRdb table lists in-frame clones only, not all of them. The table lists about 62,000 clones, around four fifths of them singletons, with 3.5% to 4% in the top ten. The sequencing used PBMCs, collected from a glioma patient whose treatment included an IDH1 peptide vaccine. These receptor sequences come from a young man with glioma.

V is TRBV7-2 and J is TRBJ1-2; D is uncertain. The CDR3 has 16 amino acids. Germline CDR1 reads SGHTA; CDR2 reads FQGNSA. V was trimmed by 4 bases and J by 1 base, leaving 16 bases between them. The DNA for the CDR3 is TGTGCCAGCAGCTACAGTGGCTTGAGGGTTAACTATGGCTACACCTTC. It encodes CASSYSGLRVNYGYTF.

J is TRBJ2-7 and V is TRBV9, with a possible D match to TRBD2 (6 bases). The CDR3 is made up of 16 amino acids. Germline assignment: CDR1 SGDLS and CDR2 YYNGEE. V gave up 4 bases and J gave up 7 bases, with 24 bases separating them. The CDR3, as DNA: TGTGCCAGCAGCCTAACACCCGGGACTCCACTTTTGGAGCAGTACTTC. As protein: CASSLTPGTPLLEQYF.

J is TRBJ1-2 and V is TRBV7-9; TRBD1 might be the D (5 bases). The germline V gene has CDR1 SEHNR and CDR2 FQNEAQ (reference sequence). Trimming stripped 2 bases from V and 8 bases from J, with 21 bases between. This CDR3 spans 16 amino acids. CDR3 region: CASSLTLRVAGRGYTF. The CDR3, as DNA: TGTGCCAGCAGCTTAACCCTTAGGGTGGCAGGGAGAGGCTACACCTTC.

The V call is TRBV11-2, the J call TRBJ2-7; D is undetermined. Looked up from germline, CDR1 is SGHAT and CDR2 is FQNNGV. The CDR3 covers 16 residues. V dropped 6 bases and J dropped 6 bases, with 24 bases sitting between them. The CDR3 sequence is CASRSIRHPYFGEQYF. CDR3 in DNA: TGTGCCAGCAGATCAATCCGACACCCCTACTTCGGCGAGCAGTACTTC.

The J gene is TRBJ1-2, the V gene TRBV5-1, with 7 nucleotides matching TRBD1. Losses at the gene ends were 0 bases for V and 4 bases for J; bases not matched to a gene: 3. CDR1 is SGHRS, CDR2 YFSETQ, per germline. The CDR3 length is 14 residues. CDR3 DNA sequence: TGCGCCAGCAGCTTGGGACAGGGCGCCTATGGCTACACCTTC. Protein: CASSLGQGAYGYTF.

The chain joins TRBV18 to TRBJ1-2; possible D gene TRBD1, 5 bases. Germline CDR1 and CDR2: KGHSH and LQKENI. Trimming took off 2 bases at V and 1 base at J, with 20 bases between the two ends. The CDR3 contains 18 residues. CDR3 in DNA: TGTGCCAGCTCACCAGGAGGCAGGGTCGACGGGTTTAACTATGGCTACACCTTC. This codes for CASSPGGRVDGFNYGYTF.

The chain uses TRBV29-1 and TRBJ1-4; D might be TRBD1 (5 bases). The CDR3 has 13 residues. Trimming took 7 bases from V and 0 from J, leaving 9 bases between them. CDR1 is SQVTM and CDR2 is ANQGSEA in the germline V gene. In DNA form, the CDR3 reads TGCAGCGGTGGGGGTGCAACTAATGAAAAACTGTTTTTT. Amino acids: CSGGGATNEKLFF. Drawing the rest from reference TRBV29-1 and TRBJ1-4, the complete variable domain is SAVISQKPSRDICQRGTSLTIQCQVDSQVTMMFWYRQQPGQSLTLIATANQGSEATYESGFVIDKFPISRPNLTFSTLTVSNMSPEDSSIYLCSGGGATNEKLFFGSGTQLSVL.

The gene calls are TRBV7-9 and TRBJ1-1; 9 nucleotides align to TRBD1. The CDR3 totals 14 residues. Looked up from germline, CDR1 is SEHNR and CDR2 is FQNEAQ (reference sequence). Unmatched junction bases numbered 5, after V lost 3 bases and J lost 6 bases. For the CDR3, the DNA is TGTGCCAGCAGCTTGCCGGGACAGGGCTCTGAAGCTTTCTTT. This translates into CASSLPGQGSEAFF.